This T cell receptor (beta chain) was observed in a study of cytomegalovirus exposure and HLA in healthy donors. Looking at the study overall: It was reported in a later analysis that the same platform had been used for the 120 or so validation repertoires as for the approximately 730 first-cohort repertoires.

TCRdb keeps only in-frame clones here, not all; method: immunoSEQ multiplex PCR. The sample lists about 98,000 clones, roughly nine tenths occurring once. To note about this clone: Its specificity is not known.

Study-wide points: A subsequent analysis found that TCR clusters from the first cohort also tended to co-occur in the roughly 120 validation repertoires, with 90% to 95% of cluster scores above 0.

After removal of 4 bases from V and 1 base from J, the junction contained 16 bases not matched to a gene. CDR1 and CDR2 (germline): SGDLS, YYNGEE. The CDR3 length is 20 residues. The specimen sequenced was PBMCs. The chain combines TRBV9 with TRBJ2-6; 8 positions match TRBD2. This TCR derives from a man aged 18 to 30 in good health and CMV-seropositive. CDR3 nucleotides: TGTGCCAGCAGCCCCCGTCTCCGAGCGGGAGCCCTATCTGGGGCCAACGTCCTGACTTTC. Protein sequence: CASSPRLRAGALSGANVLTF.